The sample holds one count of the clone carrying this T cell receptor (beta chain). The antigen is not known. This CDR3 is built from 17 residues. The J segment lost 0 bases and the V segment lost 2 bases, leaving 11 bases of the junction unmatched. Germline V gene data show CDR1 as SGHKS and CDR2 as YYEKEE (reference sequence). The entry originates in a study of PD-L1 blockade in urothelial cancer. Study-wide context: Researchers looked at the blood 3 weeks (second dose) and 6 weeks after treatment began. General study results and limits: Tumor-associated TCR clones expanded more in blood at 3 weeks in patients with durable benefit.

This table comes from immunoSEQ multiplex PCR, and its TCRdb copy is limited to in-frame clones, with some not included. This sample carries about 130,000 clones, 70% to 85% of them seen once, and the ten largest clones take 3.2%. Regarding time point: pretreatment peripheral blood. The rearrangement links TRBV5-5 to TRBJ2-7, with TRBD1 identical over 7 bases. Sample: PBMCs, taken around atezolizumab (anti-PD-L1) treatment. This receptor was identified in a man between 50 and 59 years old with urothelial cancer. CDR3 sequence reads: CASSLGWDSALSYEQYF. The CDR3 region has the DNA TGTGCCAGCAGCTTAGGTTGGGACAGCGCACTCTCCTACGAGCAGTACTTC.